Shown below are 8 T cell receptor beta chains from a single sample sequenced in a study of T cells in Graves' hyperthyroidism and ophthalmopathy. Template material for amplifying TCR beta CDR3 regions consisted of RNA transcripts. Using the HTBI primer set, a first-round RT-PCR was run on the TCR CDR3. TCRdb reprocessed the multiplex PCR reads with MiXCR, giving one entry per CDR3 protein. This sample has about 520,000 distinct CDR3 sequences, with approximately 25% found just once. Sequencing used blood. The origin of the receptors is a woman in her 30s with Graves' ophthalmopathy.

The chain carries TRBV2 and TRBJ1-5, with 7 positions matching TRBD1. The CDR3 consists of 12 residues. V was pared by 3 bases and J by 16 bases, with 9 bases of the junction left unmatched. Germline CDR1 is SNHLY and CDR2 is FYNNEI. The CDR3 DNA reads as TGTGCCAGCAGTGACGGAGGACAGGTTGGACATTTT. It codes for CASSDGGQVGHF.

Ten or more counts support this clonotype. The J gene is TRBJ1-2, the V gene TRBV4-1, with 7 positions matching TRBD1. The CDR3 covers 14 residues. Unmatched junction bases numbered 9, after V lost 5 bases and J lost 6 bases. Germline CDR1 is MGHRA and CDR2 is YSYEKL. This CDR3 is CASSDPDRVDGYTF. In DNA, the CDR3 is TGCGCCAGCAGCGATCCTGACAGGGTCGATGGCTACACCTTC.

This chain joins TRBV20-1 and TRBJ1-3; 7 bases fit TRBD1. The CDR3 is 13 amino acids. J gave up 6 bases and V 5 bases, and 7 bases lay outside the gene matches. The V gene's germline CDR1 is DFQATT and CDR2 SNEGSKA (reference sequence). The chain's CDR3 is CSALNRGSNTIYF. The DNA of the CDR3 is TGCAGTGCTTTAAACAGGGGATCAAACACCATATATTTT.

This clonotype was observed at least ten times. The J gene is TRBJ2-6, the V gene TRBV28; D is perhaps TRBD1 (5 bases). Trimming stripped 2 bases from V and 3 bases from J, with 14 bases between. The CDR3 runs to 17 residues. CDR1 MDHEN and CDR2 SYDVKM come from the germline V gene. In DNA form, the CDR3 reads TGTGCCAGCAGTTTAGATGTAGGGGTCAGTGGGGCCAACGTCCTGACTTTC. Protein product: CASSLDVGVSGANVLTF.

This clonotype was seen only a few times. The CDR3: CASSLNQIAGELFF. The CDR3 coding sequence is TGCGCCAGCAGCTTGAATCAGATCGCCGGGGAGCTGTTTTTT. The chain is built from TRBV5-1 and TRBJ2-2, with no clear D. This CDR3 has 14 amino acids. Between the trimmed V and J ends, which lost 1 base and 6 bases, there was a span of 10 bases. Germline assignment: CDR1 SGHRS and CDR2 YFSETQ.

The chain has TRBV11-1 and TRBJ1-3; D is ambiguous. The CDR3 covers 16 residues. Trimming shortened V by 4 bases and J by 0 bases, and 13 bases separated the two germline ends. From germline, CDR1 is SGHAT and CDR2 FQDESV (reference sequence). The CDR3 DNA is TGTGCCAGCAGCTCTCGGCTCATAGACTCTGGAAACACCATATATTTT. Amino acid sequence: CASSSRLIDSGNTIYF. The full variable domain, in which reference TRBV11-1 and TRBJ1-3 provide the parts outside the CDR3, is EAEVAQSPRYKITEKSQAVAFWCDPISGHATLYWYRQILGQGPELLVQFQDESVVDDSQLPKDRFSAERLKGVDSTLKIQPAELGDSAMYLCASSSRLIDSGNTIYFGEGSWLTVV.

This chain joins TRBV9 and TRBJ2-5; D is perhaps TRBD2 (5 bases). Trimming removed 6 bases at V and 0 bases at J, with 15 bases between. Germline CDR1 and CDR2: SGDLS and YYNGEE. CDR3 size: 15 residues. In nucleotides, the CDR3 is TGTGCCAGCACCCCCAGCGGCTTTTACCAAGAGACCCAGTACTTC. This translates into CASTPSGFYQETQYF.

The chain has TRBV5-1 and TRBJ2-5; a possible D gene is TRBD1 (6 bases). V lost 1 base to trimming and J lost 2 bases, with 12 bases between them. The CDR3 extends over 15 amino acids. Looked up from germline, CDR1 is SGHRS and CDR2 is YFSETQ. Here the CDR3 reads CASSLSRGEQETQYF. The DNA of the CDR3 is TGCGCCAGCAGCTTGAGCAGGGGCGAACAAGAGACCCAGTACTTC.